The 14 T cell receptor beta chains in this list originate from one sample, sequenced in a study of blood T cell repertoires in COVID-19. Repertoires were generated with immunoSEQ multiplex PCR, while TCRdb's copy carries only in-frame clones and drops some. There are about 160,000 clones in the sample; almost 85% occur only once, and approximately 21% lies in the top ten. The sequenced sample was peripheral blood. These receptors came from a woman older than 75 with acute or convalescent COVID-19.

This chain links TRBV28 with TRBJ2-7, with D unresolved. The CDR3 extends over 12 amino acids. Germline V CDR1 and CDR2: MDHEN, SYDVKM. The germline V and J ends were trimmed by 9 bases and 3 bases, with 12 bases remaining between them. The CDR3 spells CASSNTDYEQYF. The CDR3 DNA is TGTGCCAGTTCTAATACAGACTACGAGCAGTACTTC.

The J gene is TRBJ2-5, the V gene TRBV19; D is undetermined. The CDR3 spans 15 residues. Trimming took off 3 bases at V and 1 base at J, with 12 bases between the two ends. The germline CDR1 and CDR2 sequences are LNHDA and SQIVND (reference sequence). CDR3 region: CASSILSGGQETQYF. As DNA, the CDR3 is TGTGCCAGTAGTATCCTTTCCGGCGGCCAAGAGACCCAGTACTTC.

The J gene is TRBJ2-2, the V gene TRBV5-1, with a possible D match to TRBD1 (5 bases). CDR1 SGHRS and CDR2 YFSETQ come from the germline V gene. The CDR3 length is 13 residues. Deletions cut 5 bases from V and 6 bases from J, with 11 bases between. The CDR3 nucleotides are TGCGCCAGCAGACCGGACACTTCCGGGGAGCTGTTTTTT. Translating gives CASRPDTSGELFF.

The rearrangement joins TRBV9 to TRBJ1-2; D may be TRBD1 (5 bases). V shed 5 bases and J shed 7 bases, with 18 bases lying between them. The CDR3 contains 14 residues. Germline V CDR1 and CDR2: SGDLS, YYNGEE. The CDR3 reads CASRRQTTGGGYTF. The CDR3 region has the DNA TGTGCCAGCAGGAGACAGACCACGGGGGGTGGCTACACCTTC.

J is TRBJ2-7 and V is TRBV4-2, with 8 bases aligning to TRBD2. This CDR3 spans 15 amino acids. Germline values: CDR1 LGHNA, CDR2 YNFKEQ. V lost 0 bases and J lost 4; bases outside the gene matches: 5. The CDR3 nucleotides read TGTGCCAGCAGCCAAGACGGGTCTAGCGGGTACGAGCAGTACTTC. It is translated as CASSQDGSSGYEQYF.

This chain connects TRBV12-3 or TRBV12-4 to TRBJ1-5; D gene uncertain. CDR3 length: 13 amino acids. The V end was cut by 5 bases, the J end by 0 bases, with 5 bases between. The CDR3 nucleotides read TGTGCCAGCAGTGTCTATAGCAATCAGCCCCAGCATTTT. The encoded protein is CASSVYSNQPQHF.

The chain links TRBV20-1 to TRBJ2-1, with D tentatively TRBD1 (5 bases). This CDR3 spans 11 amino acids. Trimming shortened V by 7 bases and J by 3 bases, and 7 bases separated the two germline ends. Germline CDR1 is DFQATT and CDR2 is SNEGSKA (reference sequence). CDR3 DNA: TGCAGTGTCAGGGACTACAATGAGCAGTTCTTC. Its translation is CSVRDYNEQFF.

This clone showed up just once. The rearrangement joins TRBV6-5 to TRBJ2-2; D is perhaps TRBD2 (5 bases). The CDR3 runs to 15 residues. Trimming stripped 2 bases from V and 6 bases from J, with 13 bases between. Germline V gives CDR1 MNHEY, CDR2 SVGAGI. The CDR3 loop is CASSYVGERAGELFF. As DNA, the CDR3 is TGTGCCAGCAGTTACGTCGGGGAACGGGCCGGGGAGCTGTTTTTT.

CDR3 protein: CASSRGPGLGYTF. DNA of the CDR3: TGTGCCAGCAGCCGAGGTCCGGGGTTGGGCTACACCTTC. V is TRBV3-1 (or the pseudogene TRBV3-2) and J is TRBJ1-2; no definite D call. V was shortened by 4 bases and J by 8 bases, with 14 bases between the two germline ends. The CDR3 contains 13 residues. CDR1 and CDR2 from the germline V gene are LGHDT and YNNKEL (reference sequence).

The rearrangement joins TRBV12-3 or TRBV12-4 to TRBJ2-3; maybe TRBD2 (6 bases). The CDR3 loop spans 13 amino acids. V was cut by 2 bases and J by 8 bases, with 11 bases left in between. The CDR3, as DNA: TGTGCCAGCAGTTTAAGAGTGCGGGGTACGCAGTATTTT. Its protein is CASSLRVRGTQYF.

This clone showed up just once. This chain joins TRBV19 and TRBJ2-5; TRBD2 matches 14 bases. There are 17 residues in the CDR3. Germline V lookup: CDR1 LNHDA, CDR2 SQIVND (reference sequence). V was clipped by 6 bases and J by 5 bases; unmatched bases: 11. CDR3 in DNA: TGTGCCAGTAGGATCGGGGGACTAGCGGGAGCCTCGGAGACCCAGTACTTC. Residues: CASRIGGLAGASETQYF.

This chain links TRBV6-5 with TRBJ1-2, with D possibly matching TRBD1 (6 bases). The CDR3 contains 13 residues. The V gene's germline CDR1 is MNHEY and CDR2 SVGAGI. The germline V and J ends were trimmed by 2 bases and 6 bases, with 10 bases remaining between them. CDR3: CASSYTGFDGYTF. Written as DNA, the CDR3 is TGTGCCAGCAGTTACACAGGGTTCGATGGCTACACCTTC.

This chain's CDR3 is CASSWGTVTDTQYF. The DNA for the CDR3 is TGCGCCAGCAGCTGGGGGACTGTCACAGATACGCAGTATTTT. The gene calls are TRBV5-1 and TRBJ2-3; D might be TRBD2 (6 bases). Germline V gives CDR1 SGHRS, CDR2 YFSETQ. Trimming took off 3 bases at V and 2 bases at J, with 10 bases between the two ends. CDR3 length: 14 amino acids. The whole variable domain, remainder taken from reference TRBV5-1 and TRBJ2-3, is KAGVTQTPRYLIKTRGQQVTLSCSPISGHRSVSWYQQTPGQGLQFLFEYFSETQRNKGNFPGRFSGRQFSNSRSEMNVSTLELGDSALYLCASSWGTVTDTQYFGPGTRLTVL.

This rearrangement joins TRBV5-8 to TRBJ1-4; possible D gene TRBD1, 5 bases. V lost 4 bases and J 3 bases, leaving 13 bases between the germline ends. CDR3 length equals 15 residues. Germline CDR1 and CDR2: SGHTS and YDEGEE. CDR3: CASSLWTKANEKLFF. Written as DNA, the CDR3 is TGTGCCAGCAGCCTCTGGACAAAGGCTAATGAAAAACTGTTTTTT. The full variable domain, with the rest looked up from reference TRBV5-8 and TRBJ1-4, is EAGVTQSPTHLIKTRGQQATLRCSPISGHTSVYWYQQALGLGLQFLLWYDEGEERNRGNFPPRFSGRQFPNYSSELNVNALELEDSALYLCASSLWTKANEKLFFGSGTQLSVL.